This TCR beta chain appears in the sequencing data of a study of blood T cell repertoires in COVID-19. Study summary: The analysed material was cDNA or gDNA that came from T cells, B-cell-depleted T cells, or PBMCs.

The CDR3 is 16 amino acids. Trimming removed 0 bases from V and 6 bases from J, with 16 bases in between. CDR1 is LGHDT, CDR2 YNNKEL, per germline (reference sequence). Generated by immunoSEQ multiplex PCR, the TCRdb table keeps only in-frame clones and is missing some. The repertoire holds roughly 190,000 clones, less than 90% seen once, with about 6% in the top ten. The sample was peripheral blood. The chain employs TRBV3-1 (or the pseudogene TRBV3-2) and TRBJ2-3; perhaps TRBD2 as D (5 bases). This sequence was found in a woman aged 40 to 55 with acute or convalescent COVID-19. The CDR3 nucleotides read TGTGCCAGCAGCCAAGAGGAGAGGGAGTCGTTGGATACGCAGTATTTT. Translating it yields CASSQEERESLDTQYF.